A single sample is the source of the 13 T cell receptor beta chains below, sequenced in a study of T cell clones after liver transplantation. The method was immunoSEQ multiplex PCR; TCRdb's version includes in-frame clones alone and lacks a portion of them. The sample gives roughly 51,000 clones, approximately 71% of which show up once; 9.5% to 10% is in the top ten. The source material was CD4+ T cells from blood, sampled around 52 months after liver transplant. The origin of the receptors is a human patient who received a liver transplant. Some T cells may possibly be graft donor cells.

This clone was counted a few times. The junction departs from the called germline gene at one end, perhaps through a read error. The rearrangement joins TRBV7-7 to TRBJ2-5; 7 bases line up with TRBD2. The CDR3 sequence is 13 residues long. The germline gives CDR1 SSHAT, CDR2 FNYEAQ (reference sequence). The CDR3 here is CASSFGGEETQYF. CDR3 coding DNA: TGTGCTAGCAGCTTTGGGGGGGAAGAGACCCAGTACTTC. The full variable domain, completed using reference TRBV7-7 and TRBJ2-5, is GAGVSQSPRYKVTKRGQDVTLRCDPISSHATLYWYQQALGQGPEFLTYFNYEAQPDKSGLPSDRFSAERPEGSISTLTIQRTEQRDSAMYRCASSFGGEETQYFGPGTRLLVL.

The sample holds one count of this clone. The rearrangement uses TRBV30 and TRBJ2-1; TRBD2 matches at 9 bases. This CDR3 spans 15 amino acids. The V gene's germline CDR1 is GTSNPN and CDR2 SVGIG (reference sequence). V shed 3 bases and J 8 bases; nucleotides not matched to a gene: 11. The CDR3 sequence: CAWRILSGGRYEQFF. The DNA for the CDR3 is TGTGCCTGGAGAATTTTAAGCGGGGGGAGGTATGAGCAGTTCTTC.

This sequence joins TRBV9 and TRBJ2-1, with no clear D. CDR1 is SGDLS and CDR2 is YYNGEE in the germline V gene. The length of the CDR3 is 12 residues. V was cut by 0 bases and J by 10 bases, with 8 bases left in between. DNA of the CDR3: TGTGCCAGCAGCGTAGGGGTAGGAGAGCAGTTCTTC. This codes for CASSVGVGEQFF.

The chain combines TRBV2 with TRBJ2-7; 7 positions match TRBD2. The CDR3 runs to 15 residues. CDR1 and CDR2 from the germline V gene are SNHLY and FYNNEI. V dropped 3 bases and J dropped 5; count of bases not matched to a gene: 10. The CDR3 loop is CASSDRASGGNEQYF. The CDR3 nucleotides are TGTGCCAGCAGTGACCGGGCATCGGGAGGTAACGAGCAGTACTTC. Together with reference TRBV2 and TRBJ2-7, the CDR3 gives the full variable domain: EPEVTQTPSHQVTQMGQEVILRCVPISNHLYFYWYRQILGQKVEFLVSFYNNEISEKSEIFDDQFSVERPDGSNFTLKIRSTKLEDSAMYFCASSDRASGGNEQYFGPGTRLTVT.

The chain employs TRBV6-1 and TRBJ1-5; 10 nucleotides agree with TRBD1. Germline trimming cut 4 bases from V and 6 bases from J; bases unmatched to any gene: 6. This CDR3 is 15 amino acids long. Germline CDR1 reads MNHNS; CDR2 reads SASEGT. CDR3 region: CASSVEDRGSQPQHF. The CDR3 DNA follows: TGTGCCAGCAGTGTAGAGGACAGGGGGAGTCAGCCCCAGCATTTT.

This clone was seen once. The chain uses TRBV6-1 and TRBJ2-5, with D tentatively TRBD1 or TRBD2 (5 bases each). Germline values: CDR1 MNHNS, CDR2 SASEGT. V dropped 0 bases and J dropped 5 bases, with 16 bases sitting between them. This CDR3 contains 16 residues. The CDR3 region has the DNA TGTGCCAGCAGTGAAGCGCGAGGGGCAGGCTCGGAGACCCAGTACTTC. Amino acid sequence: CASSEARGAGSETQYF.

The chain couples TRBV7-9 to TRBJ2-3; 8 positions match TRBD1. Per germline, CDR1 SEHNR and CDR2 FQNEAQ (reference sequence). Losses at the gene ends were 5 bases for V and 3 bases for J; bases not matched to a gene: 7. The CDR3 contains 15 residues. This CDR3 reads CASSPIDRGTDTQYF. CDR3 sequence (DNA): TGTGCCAGCAGCCCAATTGACAGGGGTACAGATACGCAGTATTTT.

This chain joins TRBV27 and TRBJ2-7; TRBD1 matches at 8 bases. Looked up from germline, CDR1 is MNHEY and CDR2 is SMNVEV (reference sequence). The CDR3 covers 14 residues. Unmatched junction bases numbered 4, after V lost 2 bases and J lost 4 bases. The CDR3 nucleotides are TGTGCCAGCAGTTTAAGACAGGGGTTATACGAGCAGTACTTC. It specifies CASSLRQGLYEQYF.

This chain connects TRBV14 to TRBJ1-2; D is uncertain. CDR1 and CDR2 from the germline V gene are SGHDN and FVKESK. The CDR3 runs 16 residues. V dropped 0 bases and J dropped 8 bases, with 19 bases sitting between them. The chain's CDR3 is CASSQEQGFFLRGYTF. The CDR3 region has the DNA TGTGCCAGCAGCCAAGAGCAAGGCTTTTTCCTAAGGGGCTACACCTTC.

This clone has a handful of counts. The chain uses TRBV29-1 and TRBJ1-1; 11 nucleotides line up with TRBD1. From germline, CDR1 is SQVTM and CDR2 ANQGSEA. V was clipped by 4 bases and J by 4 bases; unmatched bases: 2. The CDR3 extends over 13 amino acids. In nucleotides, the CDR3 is TGCAGCGTTGGGACAGGGGGCATCACTGAAGCTTTCTTT. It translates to CSVGTGGITEAFF.

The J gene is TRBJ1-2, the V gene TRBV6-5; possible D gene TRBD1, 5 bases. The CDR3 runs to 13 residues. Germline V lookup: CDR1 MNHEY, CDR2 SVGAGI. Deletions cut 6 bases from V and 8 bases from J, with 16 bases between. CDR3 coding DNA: TGTGCCAGCAGGATGACAGCCCTCGAGGGCTACACCTTC. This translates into CASRMTALEGYTF.

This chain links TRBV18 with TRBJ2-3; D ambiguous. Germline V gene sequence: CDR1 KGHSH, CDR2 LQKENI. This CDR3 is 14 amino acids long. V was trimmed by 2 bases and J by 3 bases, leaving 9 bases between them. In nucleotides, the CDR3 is TGTGCCAGCTCACCAGTTGGGTTGACAGATACGCAGTATTTT. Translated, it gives CASSPVGLTDTQYF. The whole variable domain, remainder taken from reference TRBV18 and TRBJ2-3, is NAGVMQNPRHLVRRRGQEARLRCSPMKGHSHVYWYRQLPEEGLKFMVYLQKENIIDESGMPKERFSAEFPKEGPSILRIQQVVRGDSAAYFCASSPVGLTDTQYFGPGTRLTVL.

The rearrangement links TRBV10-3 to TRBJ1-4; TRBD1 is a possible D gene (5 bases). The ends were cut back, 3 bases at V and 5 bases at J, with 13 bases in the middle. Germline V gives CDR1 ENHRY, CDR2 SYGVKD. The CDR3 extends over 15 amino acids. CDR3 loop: CAISEGLGGNEKLFF. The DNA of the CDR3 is TGTGCCATCAGTGAAGGTCTGGGGGGAAATGAAAAACTGTTTTTT.